Listed here are 32 T cell receptor beta chains from one sample, sequenced in a study of Graves' ophthalmopathy and Graves' hyperthyroidism. Amplification from RNA transcripts yielded the TCR beta CDR3 regions. A first-round RT-PCR used HTBI primers, followed by a second-round multiplex PCR. TCRdb re-analysed the multiplex PCR reads in MiXCR, keeping a single row per CDR3 protein. The table lists over a million distinct CDR3 sequences, less than 45% of them singletons. Specimen: peripheral blood or thyroid tissue (not recorded which). These receptors were collected from an adult man with Graves' hyperthyroidism.

The J gene is TRBJ2-7, the V gene TRBV25-1; 7 nucleotides align to TRBD1. This CDR3 comprises 16 residues. V lost 5 bases to trimming and J lost 6 bases; unmatched junction nucleotides: 16. The germline gives CDR1 MGHDK, CDR2 SYGVNS. The CDR3 region is CASSYSETGIWAEQYF. CDR3 nucleotides: TGTGCCAGCAGTTACTCTGAGACAGGGATCTGGGCCGAGCAGTACTTC.

This clonotype was recorded at least ten times. The chain has TRBV19 and TRBJ1-1; D gene uncertain. Trimming cost V 5 bases and J 0 bases, with 13 bases left between them. CDR1 and CDR2 (germline): LNHDA, SQIVND (reference sequence). There are 15 residues in the CDR3. The DNA for the CDR3 is TGTGCCAGTAGTCCCGGACGGGAAGTGAACACTGAAGCTTTCTTT. Translation gives CASSPGREVNTEAFF.

The chain recombines TRBV29-1 with TRBJ1-4; the match to TRBD1 covers 9 bases. CDR1 is SQVTM and CDR2 is ANQGSEA in the germline V gene. This CDR3 region has 15 residues. V trimming: 8 bases; J trimming: 7 bases; junction bases outside the gene matches: 14. CDR3 loop: CSPYGQGRDGEKLFF. Here the CDR3 DNA reads TGCAGCCCATATGGACAGGGGCGTGATGGTGAAAAACTGTTTTTT.

The chain is built from TRBV10-3 and TRBJ2-5; 9 positions match TRBD1. CDR1 and CDR2 from the germline V gene are ENHRY and SYGVKD. Trimming took 10 bases from V and 4 from J; bases not matched to a gene: 7. This CDR3 spans 13 amino acids. This chain's CDR3 is CATRTGDSETQYF. The CDR3 DNA sequence: TGTGCCACAAGGACAGGGGACTCAGAGACCCAGTACTTC.

This clonotype was observed once. The chain uses TRBV10-3 and TRBJ2-7; D perhaps matches TRBD1 (6 bases). V was cut by 2 bases and J by 4 bases, with 27 bases left in between. The CDR3 sequence is 19 residues long. Per germline, CDR1 ENHRY and CDR2 SYGVKD. Here the CDR3 reads CAISETDRPGSKPSYEQYF. In nucleotides, the CDR3 is TGTGCCATCAGTGAGACCGACAGGCCGGGCTCCAAACCCAGTTACGAGCAGTACTTC.

As to this clonotype: Mismatch with germline at one junction end may stem from a read error. The chain is built from TRBV10-3 and TRBJ1-6; no firm D call. From germline, CDR1 is ENHRY and CDR2 SYGVKD. This CDR3 region has 14 residues. CDR3 coding DNA: TGTGCCACAGGACTGAACTCCTATAATTCACCCCCCCACTTT. Protein product: CATGLNSYNSPPHF.

This chain uses TRBV7-9 with TRBJ2-5; D possibly uses TRBD1 or TRBD2 (5 bases each). V was trimmed by 7 bases and J by 10 bases, leaving 22 bases between them. From germline, CDR1 is SEHNR and CDR2 FQNEAQ (reference sequence). This CDR3 is 14 amino acids long. The chain's CDR3 is CASTSRQGATNQYF. The DNA for the CDR3 is TGTGCCAGCACCTCTAGGCAGGGAGCAACAAACCAGTACTTC.

In its sample, this clonotype was seen a few times. A read error may explain this, as a much larger clone is one base away. The rearrangement uses TRBV19 and TRBJ1-2, with 7 bases that match TRBD1. Germline V CDR1 and CDR2: LNHDA, SQIVND (reference sequence). The CDR3 sequence is 13 residues long. CDR3 sequence: CAGSSSGGYGYTF. For the CDR3, the DNA is TGTGCCGGTAGTTCGTCAGGGGGCTATGGCTACACCTTC.

The V and J genes are TRBV4-3 and TRBJ1-4; maybe TRBD1 (6 bases). The V end was cut by 3 bases, the J end by 4 bases, with 15 bases between. This CDR3 region has 16 residues. Germline V gene lookup returns CDR1 LGHNA and CDR2 YSLEER. DNA for the CDR3: TGCGCCAGCAGCCAGGTGAGGGGGGGAGTTAATGAAAAACTGTTTTTT. Translation: CASSQVRGGVNEKLFF.

This clonotype was recorded many times. The genes are TRBV5-6 and TRBJ1-2; 8 bases agree with TRBD1. After removal of 3 bases from V and 8 bases from J, the junction contained 12 bases not matched to a gene. The germline V gene encodes CDR1 SGHDT and CDR2 YYEEEE. The CDR3 spans 15 residues. The CDR3 here is CASSSSRDRRVGYTF. The CDR3 nucleotides read TGTGCCAGCAGCTCCTCCCGGGACAGGCGAGTCGGCTACACCTTC.

V usage is TRBV11-2 and J usage is TRBJ1-1, with D possibly TRBD1 on 6 matching bases. The CDR3 is 12 amino acids. Looked up from germline, CDR1 is SGHAT and CDR2 is FQNNGV. The germline V and J ends were trimmed by 8 bases and 3 bases, with 10 bases remaining between them. In nucleotides, the CDR3 is TGTGCCAGCGCTACAGGGTACACTGAAGCTTTCTTT. Amino acid sequence: CASATGYTEAFF.

This chain joins TRBV5-4 and TRBJ2-3, with D perhaps TRBD2 (6 bases). This CDR3 is 16 amino acids long. The V end was cut by 1 base, the J end by 0 bases, with 12 bases between. Per the germline V gene, CDR1 is SGHNT and CDR2 is YYREEE (reference sequence). As DNA, the CDR3 is TGTGCCAGCAGCTTGTCTATCGGGGGTAGCACAGATACGCAGTATTTT. Translation: CASSLSIGGSTDTQYF.

The rearrangement links TRBV6-5 to TRBJ1-5; 9 bases match TRBD1. V lost 5 bases and J lost 3; bases outside the gene matches: 5. Germline values: CDR1 MNHEY, CDR2 SVGAGI. The CDR3 consists of 15 residues. The CDR3 DNA follows: TGTGCCAGCAGTGGGACAGGGTCTCTCAATCAGCCCCAGCATTTT. Protein: CASSGTGSLNQPQHF.

As regards this clonotype: A much larger clone sits a single nucleotide away, making a read error possible. This chain links TRBV7-8 with TRBJ2-5; 9 bases align to TRBD1. Matching the DNA end better, TRBJ2-1 makes the J call doubtful. The CDR3 covers 15 residues. Germline CDR1 is SGHVS and CDR2 is FQNEAQ. The CDR3 spells CASSQGRDRAQTQFF. The CDR3 DNA reads TGTGCCAGCAGCCAAGGAAGGGACAGGGCGCAGACCCAGTTCTTC.

This clonotype was detected ten times or more. The chain uses TRBV20-1 and TRBJ2-5; the match to TRBD2 covers 9 bases. This CDR3 is built from 15 residues. Germline values: CDR1 DFQATT, CDR2 SNEGSKA (reference sequence). V shed 6 bases, J shed 2 bases, and the junction held 10 bases outside the gene matches. The CDR3 reads CSAAGSRGGQETQYF. DNA for the CDR3: TGCAGTGCCGCCGGTTCGCGGGGGGGACAAGAGACCCAGTACTTC.

There are many counts of this clonotype. The chain combines TRBV2 with TRBJ1-2; TRBD1 agrees at 8 bases. The CDR3 length is 10 residues. The germline V gene has CDR1 SNHLY and CDR2 FYNNEI. With V trimmed by 11 bases and J by 6 bases, 2 bases remained unmatched. The CDR3 DNA is TGTGCCTCAGGGGGCGATGGCTACACCTTC. As protein: CASGGDGYTF.

This clonotype was picked up many times. This chain uses TRBV13 with TRBJ1-3; D not resolved. The CDR3 contains 14 residues. The germline V gene encodes CDR1 PRHDT and CDR2 FYEKMQ (reference sequence). Trimming shortened V by 8 bases and J by 0 bases, and 11 bases separated the two germline ends. DNA for the CDR3: TGTGCCAGCCGTTTAGACCTCTCTGGAAACACCATATATTTT. It translates to CASRLDLSGNTIYF.

This chain uses TRBV7-9 with TRBJ2-2; TRBD1 might be the D (6 bases). The germline CDR1 and CDR2 sequences are SEHNR and FQNEAQ (reference sequence). V shed 5 bases and J shed 8 bases, with 12 bases lying between them. CDR3 length: 13 residues. DNA for the CDR3: TGTGCCAGCAGCCGAATCGGGACAGGGGAGCTGTTTTTT. It is translated as CASSRIGTGELFF.

This clonotype appeared many times. The chain carries TRBV4-1 and TRBJ1-2; 7 positions agree with TRBD1. There are 14 residues in the CDR3. V lost 0 bases, J lost 8 bases, and 6 bases stayed unmatched. Germline V CDR1 and CDR2: MGHRA, YSYEKL. CDR3 coding DNA: TGCGCCAGCAGCCAAGATTGGGACAGCCTCGGCTACACCTTC. This translates into CASSQDWDSLGYTF.

This clonotype was observed a few times. The chain carries TRBV2 and TRBJ2-7, with 8 bases matching TRBD2. Germline assignment: CDR1 SNHLY and CDR2 FYNNEI. The trim removed 0 bases at V and 3 bases at J, leaving 7 bases unmatched. This CDR3 comprises 16 residues. CDR3 in amino acids: CASSEAPGRGVYEQYF. CDR3 in DNA: TGTGCCAGCAGTGAAGCACCCGGGCGGGGGGTCTACGAGCAGTACTTC.

This clonotype has a count of ten or more. The chain uses TRBV20-1 and TRBJ2-7; D is uncertain. Germline loops: CDR1 DFQATT, CDR2 SNEGSKA (reference sequence). V lost 5 bases, J lost 0 bases, and 8 bases lay in between. The CDR3 consists of 12 residues. The CDR3 bases are TGCAGTGCTCCAGTTAGCTCCTACGAGCAGTACTTC. This sequence encodes CSAPVSSYEQYF.

This rearrangement joins TRBV4-1 to TRBJ1-6, with 7 nucleotides matching TRBD1. The CDR3 has 15 amino acids. Germline lookup yields CDR1 MGHRA and CDR2 YSYEKL. Trimming at V came to 1 base and at J to 13 bases, leaving 10 bases not matched to a gene. CDR3 sequence: CASSQGRYDRAPLHF. DNA for the CDR3: TGCGCCAGCAGCCAAGGACGGTATGACAGGGCTCCCCTCCACTTT.

V usage is TRBV14 and J usage is TRBJ2-5; 10 bases match TRBD2. Losses at the gene ends were 4 bases for V and 3 bases for J; bases not matched to a gene: 11. The CDR3 has 17 residues. Germline loops: CDR1 SGHDN, CDR2 FVKESK. The CDR3 protein is CASSPFPGLALEETQYF. The DNA of the CDR3 is TGTGCCAGCAGCCCTTTTCCGGGACTAGCGCTAGAAGAGACCCAGTACTTC.

This clonotype has only a few counts. V and J are TRBV5-1 and TRBJ2-3, with TRBD2 identical over 9 bases. Germline trimming cut 5 bases from V and 6 bases from J; bases unmatched to any gene: 16. CDR3 length: 17 amino acids. Germline CDR1 SGHRS, CDR2 YFSETQ. The CDR3 is CASRPRPSSGEVDTQYF. The CDR3 nucleotides are TGCGCCAGCAGACCCCGGCCGTCTAGCGGGGAAGTTGATACGCAGTATTTT. The full variable domain, rest sourced from reference TRBV5-1 and TRBJ2-3, is KAGVTQTPRYLIKTRGQQVTLSCSPISGHRSVSWYQQTPGQGLQFLFEYFSETQRNKGNFPGRFSGRQFSNSRSEMNVSTLELGDSALYLCASRPRPSSGEVDTQYFGPGTRLTVL.

The chain employs TRBV10-3 and TRBJ2-6; tentatively, D is TRBD2 (5 bases). The CDR3 spans 19 residues. Deletions cut 8 bases from V and 0 bases from J, with 23 bases between. The germline CDR1 and CDR2 sequences are ENHRY and SYGVKD. The chain's CDR3 is CAIGPAGQPRYSGANVLTF. As DNA, the CDR3 is TGTGCCATCGGGCCGGCGGGCCAACCTCGATACTCTGGGGCCAACGTCCTGACTTTC.

The chain employs TRBV6-6 and TRBJ1-2; D may be TRBD1 (5 bases). Germline CDR1 is MNHNY and CDR2 is SVGAGI (reference sequence). CDR3 size: 16 residues. Trimming removed 0 bases at V and 0 bases at J, with 11 bases between. This CDR3 is CASSYSGQLSNYGYTF. CDR3 bases: TGTGCCAGCAGTTACTCGGGGCAGCTTTCTAACTATGGCTACACCTTC.

This clonotype showed up many times. The rearrangement links TRBV7-9 to TRBJ2-5; TRBD2 matches 9 bases. In germline, CDR1 is SEHNR, CDR2 FQNEAQ (reference sequence). The CDR3 totals 15 residues. The junction had 11 bases not matched to a gene; V was cut back by 2 bases and J by 10 bases. For the CDR3, the DNA is TGTGCCAGCAGCTTAAGTGGCCTAGCGGGACCAGTCCAGTACTTC. Its translation: CASSLSGLAGPVQYF.

This chain links TRBV9 with TRBJ2-5; D remains ambiguous. With 0 bases removed from V and 5 bases from J, the gap between germline ends came to 11 bases. Germline V gene lookup returns CDR1 SGDLS and CDR2 YYNGEE. This CDR3 comprises 14 residues. Here the CDR3 reads CASSVAPSAETQYF. CDR3 sequence (DNA): TGTGCCAGCAGCGTAGCTCCCAGCGCGGAGACCCAGTACTTC.

The chain is built from TRBV20-1 and TRBJ2-1, with a tentative D call TRBD1 (6 bases). Germline lookup yields CDR1 DFQATT and CDR2 SNEGSKA (reference sequence). This CDR3 is 15 amino acids long. V shed 5 bases and J shed 0 bases, with 14 bases lying between them. Here the CDR3 reads CSAEPGQGSYNEQFF. CDR3 nucleotide sequence: TGCAGTGCTGAACCGGGACAAGGCTCCTACAATGAGCAGTTCTTC.

About this clonotype: At one boundary the junction diverges from the germline segment, which might be a read error. V gene TRBV5-6 combines with J gene TRBJ2-7; no clear D gene. Germline CDR1 and CDR2: SGHDT and YYEEEE. The CDR3 length is 13 residues. The CDR3 reads CASSLGRSYEHYF. The CDR3 bases are TGTGCCAGCAGCTTGGGTCGCAGTTACGAGCACTACTTC.

This clonotype was detected many times. The gene calls are TRBV14 and TRBJ2-7, with TRBD2 identical over 11 bases. Germline loops: CDR1 SGHDN, CDR2 FVKESK. The CDR3 is 12 residues long. Trimming took 1 base from V and 11 from J; bases not matched to a gene: 1. CDR3 bases: TGTGCCAGCAGCCAAGGACTAGCGGGAAAGTACTTC. This translates into CASSQGLAGKYF.

The V and J genes are TRBV9 and TRBJ1-6, with D perhaps TRBD1 (5 bases). The CDR3 extends over 12 amino acids. The germline gives CDR1 SGDLS, CDR2 YYNGEE. Trimming removed 3 bases at V and 13 bases at J, with 11 bases between. The CDR3 reads CASSEPGLPLHF. As DNA, the CDR3 is TGTGCCAGCAGCGAACCGGGGCTGCCCCTCCACTTT.